This entry features one T cell receptor beta chain sequence. Its antigen is as yet unknown. Template switching (which added a universal primer site) was used, and cDNA carried unique molecular identifiers. One entry per CDR3 protein, called by TCRdb with MiXCR from the 5' RACE reads. In the table there are 700,000 or so distinct CDR3 sequences, 8.5% to 9% of which are singletons. The data originate from a study of identical twins. General study findings and limits: Insertion counts were lower in abundant cord blood beta clonotypes, a trend that memory repertoires did not show. Instead of following the same donors, the conclusions were based on cross-sectional statistical analysis.

The V end was cut by 1 base, the J end by 10 bases, with 8 bases between. In germline, CDR1 is LGHDT, CDR2 YNNKEL (reference sequence). The CDR3 consists of 12 residues. These data were likewise used in another study, on yellow fever vaccine responses in identical twins. From that second work: Reportedly, twins showed a vaccine T cell response that looked partly convergent and partly personalized.

Specimen: PBMCs. The sequence was obtained from a woman aged 18-35 years in good health. This chain uses TRBV3-1 with TRBJ2-1, with unresolved D. CDR3 loop: CASSQVADEQFF. The DNA for the CDR3 is TGTGCCAGCAGCCAAGTGGCAGACGAGCAGTTCTTC.